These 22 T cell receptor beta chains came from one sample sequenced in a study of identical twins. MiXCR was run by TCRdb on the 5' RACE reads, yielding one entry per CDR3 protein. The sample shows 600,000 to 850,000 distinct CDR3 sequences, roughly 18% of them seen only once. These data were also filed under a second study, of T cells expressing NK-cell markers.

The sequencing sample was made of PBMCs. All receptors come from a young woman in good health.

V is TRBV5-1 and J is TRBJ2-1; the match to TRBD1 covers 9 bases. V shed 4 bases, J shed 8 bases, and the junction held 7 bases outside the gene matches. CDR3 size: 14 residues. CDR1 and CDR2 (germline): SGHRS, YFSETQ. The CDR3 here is CASSPGTGMYEQFF. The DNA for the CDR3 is TGCGCCAGCAGCCCTGGGACAGGGATGTATGAGCAGTTCTTC.

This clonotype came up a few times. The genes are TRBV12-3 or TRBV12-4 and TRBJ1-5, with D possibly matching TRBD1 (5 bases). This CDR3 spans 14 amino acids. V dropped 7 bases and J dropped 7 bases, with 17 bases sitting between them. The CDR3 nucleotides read TGTGCCAGCAAGAGAGGGACCCGGGAGCAGCCCCAGCATTTT. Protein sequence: CASKRGTREQPQHF.

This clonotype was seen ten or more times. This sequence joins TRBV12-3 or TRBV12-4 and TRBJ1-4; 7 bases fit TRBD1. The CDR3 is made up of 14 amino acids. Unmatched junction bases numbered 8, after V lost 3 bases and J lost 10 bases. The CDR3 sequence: CASSFDRAPGKLFF. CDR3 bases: TGTGCCAGCAGTTTCGACAGGGCGCCAGGAAAACTGTTTTTT.

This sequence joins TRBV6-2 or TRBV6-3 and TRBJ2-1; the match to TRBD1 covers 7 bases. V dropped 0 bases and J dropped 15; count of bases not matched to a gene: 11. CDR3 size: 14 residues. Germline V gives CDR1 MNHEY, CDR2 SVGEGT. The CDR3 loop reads CASSYSATDRVLFF. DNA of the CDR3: TGTGCCAGCAGTTACTCGGCGACAGACAGGGTTTTGTTCTTC.

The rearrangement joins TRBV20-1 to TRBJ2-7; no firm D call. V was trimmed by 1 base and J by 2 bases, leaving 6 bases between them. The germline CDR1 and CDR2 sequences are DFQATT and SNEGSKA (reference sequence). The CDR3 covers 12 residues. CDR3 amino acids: CSARGKPYEQYF. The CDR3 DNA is TGCAGTGCTAGAGGCAAGCCCTACGAGCAGTACTTC.

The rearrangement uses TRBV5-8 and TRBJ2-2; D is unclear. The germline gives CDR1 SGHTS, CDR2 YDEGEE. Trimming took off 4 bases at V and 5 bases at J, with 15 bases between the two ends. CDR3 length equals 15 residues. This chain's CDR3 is CASSKSWWVTGELFF. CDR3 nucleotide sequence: TGTGCCAGCAGCAAAAGTTGGTGGGTGACCGGGGAGCTGTTTTTT.

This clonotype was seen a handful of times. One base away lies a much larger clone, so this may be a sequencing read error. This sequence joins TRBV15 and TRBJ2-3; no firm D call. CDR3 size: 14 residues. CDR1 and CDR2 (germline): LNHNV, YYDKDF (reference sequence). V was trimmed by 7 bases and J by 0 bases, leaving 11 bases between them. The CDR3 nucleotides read TGTGCCACCAACAGCTCCCCTAGCACAGATACGCAGTATTTT. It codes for CATNSSPSTDTQYF.

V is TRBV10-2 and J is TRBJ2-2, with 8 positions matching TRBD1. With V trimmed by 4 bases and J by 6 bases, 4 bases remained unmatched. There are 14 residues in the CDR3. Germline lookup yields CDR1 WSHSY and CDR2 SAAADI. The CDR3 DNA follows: TGCGCCAGCAGTGGACAGGGGTTCCCCGGGGAGCTGTTTTTT. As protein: CASSGQGFPGELFF.

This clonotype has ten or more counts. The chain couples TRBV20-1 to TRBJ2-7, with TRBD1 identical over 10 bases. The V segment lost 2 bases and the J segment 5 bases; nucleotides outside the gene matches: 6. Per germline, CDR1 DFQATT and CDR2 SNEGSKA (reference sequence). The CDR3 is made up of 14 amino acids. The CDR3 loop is CSARFDRGRNEQYF. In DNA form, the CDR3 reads TGCAGTGCTAGATTCGACAGGGGGCGAAACGAGCAGTACTTC.

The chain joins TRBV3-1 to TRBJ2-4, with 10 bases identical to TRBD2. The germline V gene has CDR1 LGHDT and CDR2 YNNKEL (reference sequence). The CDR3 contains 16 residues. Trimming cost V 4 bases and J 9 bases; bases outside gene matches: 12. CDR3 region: CASSPSGGAAWVIQYF. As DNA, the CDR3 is TGTGCCAGCAGCCCAAGCGGGGGGGCCGCTTGGGTCATTCAGTACTTC.

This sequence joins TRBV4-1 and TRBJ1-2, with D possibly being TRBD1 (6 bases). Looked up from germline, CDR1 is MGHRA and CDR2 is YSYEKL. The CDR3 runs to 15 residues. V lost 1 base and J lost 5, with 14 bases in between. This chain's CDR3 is CASSQGWTATYGYTF. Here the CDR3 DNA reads TGCGCCAGCAGCCAAGGGTGGACAGCCACGTATGGCTACACCTTC.

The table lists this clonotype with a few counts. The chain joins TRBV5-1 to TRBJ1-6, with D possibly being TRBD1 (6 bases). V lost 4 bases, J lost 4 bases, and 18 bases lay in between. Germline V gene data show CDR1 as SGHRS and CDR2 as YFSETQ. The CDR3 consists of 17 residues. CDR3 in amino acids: CASSPETGFGYNSPLHF. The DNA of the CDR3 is TGCGCCAGCAGCCCAGAGACAGGATTTGGATATAATTCACCCCTCCACTTT.

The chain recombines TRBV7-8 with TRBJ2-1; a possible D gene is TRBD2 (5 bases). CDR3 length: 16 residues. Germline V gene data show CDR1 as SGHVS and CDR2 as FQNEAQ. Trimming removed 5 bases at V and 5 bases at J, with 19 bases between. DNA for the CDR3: TGTGCCAGCAGCCCGAGGGCCTTCCCGGGGAACAATGAGCAGTTCTTC. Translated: CASSPRAFPGNNEQFF.

The CDR3 spells CASSLWGGYSYEQYF. For the CDR3, the DNA is TGTGCCAGCAGTTTATGGGGAGGCTACTCCTACGAGCAGTACTTC. The chain combines TRBV12-3 or TRBV12-4 with TRBJ2-7; D is possibly TRBD2 (6 bases). Trimming removed 2 bases at V and 0 bases at J, with 11 bases between. There are 15 residues in the CDR3.

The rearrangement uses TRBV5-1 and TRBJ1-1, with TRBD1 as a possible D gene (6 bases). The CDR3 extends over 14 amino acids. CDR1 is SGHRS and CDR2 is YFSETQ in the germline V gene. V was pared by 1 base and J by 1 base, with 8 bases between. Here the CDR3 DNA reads TGCGCCAGCAGCTTGACAGGGCAGAACACTGAAGCTTTCTTT. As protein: CASSLTGQNTEAFF.

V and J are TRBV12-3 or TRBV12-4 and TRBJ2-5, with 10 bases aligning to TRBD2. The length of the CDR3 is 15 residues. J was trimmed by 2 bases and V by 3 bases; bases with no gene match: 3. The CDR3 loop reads CASSFSGRLQETQYF. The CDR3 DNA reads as TGTGCCAGCAGTTTTAGCGGGAGGCTTCAAGAGACCCAGTACTTC.

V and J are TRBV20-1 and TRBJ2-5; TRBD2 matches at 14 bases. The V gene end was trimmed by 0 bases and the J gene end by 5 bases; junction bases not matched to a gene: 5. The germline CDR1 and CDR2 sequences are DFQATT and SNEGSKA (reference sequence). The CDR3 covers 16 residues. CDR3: CSAREGLAGVAETQYF. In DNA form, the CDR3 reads TGCAGTGCTAGAGAGGGACTAGCGGGAGTCGCGGAGACCCAGTACTTC.

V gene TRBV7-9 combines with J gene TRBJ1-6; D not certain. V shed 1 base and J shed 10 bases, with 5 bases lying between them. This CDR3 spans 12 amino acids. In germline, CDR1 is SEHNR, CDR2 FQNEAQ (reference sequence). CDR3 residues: CASSLGESPLHF. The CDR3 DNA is TGTGCCAGCAGCTTAGGGGAGTCACCCCTCCACTTT.

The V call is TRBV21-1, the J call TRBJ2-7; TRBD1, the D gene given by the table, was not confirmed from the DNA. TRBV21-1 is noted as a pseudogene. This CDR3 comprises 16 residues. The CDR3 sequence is CASSKGLRDRDYEQYF. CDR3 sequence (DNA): TGTGCCAGCAGCAAAGGCCTCCGGGACAGGGACTACGAGCAGTACTTC.

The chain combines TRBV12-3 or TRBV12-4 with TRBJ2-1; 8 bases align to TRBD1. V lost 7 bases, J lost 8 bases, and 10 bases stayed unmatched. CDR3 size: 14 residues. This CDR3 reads CASTPRTGFYEQFF. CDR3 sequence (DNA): TGTGCCAGCACCCCCAGGACAGGGTTCTATGAGCAGTTCTTC.

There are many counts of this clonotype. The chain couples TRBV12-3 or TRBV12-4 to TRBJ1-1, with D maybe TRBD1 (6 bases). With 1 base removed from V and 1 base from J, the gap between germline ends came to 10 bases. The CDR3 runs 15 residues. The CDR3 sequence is CASSLGGHKNTEAFF. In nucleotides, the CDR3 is TGTGCCAGCAGTTTAGGGGGACACAAGAACACTGAAGCTTTCTTT.

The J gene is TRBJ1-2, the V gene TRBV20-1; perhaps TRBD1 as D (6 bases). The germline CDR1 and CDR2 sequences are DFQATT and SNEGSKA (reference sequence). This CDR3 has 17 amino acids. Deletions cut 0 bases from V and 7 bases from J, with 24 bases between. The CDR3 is CSARDPTGTPFRGGYTF. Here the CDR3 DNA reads TGCAGTGCTAGAGATCCAACCGGGACACCCTTTAGGGGTGGCTACACCTTC.